This TCR beta chain derives from a study of cytomegalovirus exposure and HLA in healthy donors. Donors showed nominal health when sampled, although they likely had unrecorded immune exposures. Trimming left V 3 bases short and J 9 bases short, with 19 bases between. The germline gives CDR1 SGHKS, CDR2 YYEKEE (reference sequence). The CDR3 is 15 residues long. With 60 Vbeta and 13 Jbeta primers, the PCR was carried out. Sequencing was performed with immunoSEQ multiplex PCR; in TCRdb, only in-frame clones are kept and a portion is missing. The sample shows more than 140,000 clones, roughly 86% of them seen only once.

The receptor comes from a young man in good health and CMV-seropositive. The chain uses TRBV5-5 and TRBJ2-4, with D possibly matching TRBD2 (6 bases). The sample was PBMCs. The CDR3 DNA reads TGTGCCAGCAGCTCCAGGACGGACTACTCAAGCATTCAGTACTTC. Translation gives CASSSRTDYSSIQYF.